This record concerns one TCR beta chain sequence. Antigen specificity is unknown. The data derive from a study of PD-1 blockade in classical Hodgkin lymphoma. Study-wide points: The study found that TCR diversity rose significantly by C4D1 in CD4+ but not CD8+ cells.

Each patient relapsed following autologous stem cell transplantation, and prior brentuximab vedotin exposure differed. Only in-frame clones appear in the TCRdb table, and some are missing; sequencing was by immunoSEQ multiplex PCR. The table includes more than 50,000 clones, about two thirds detected once. Germline V gives CDR1 SGHTA, CDR2 FQGNSA. This CDR3 is built from 15 residues. With V trimmed by 5 bases and J by 6 bases, 8 bases remained unmatched. Sequenced material: peripheral blood mononuclear cells (PBMCs), taken before the second cycle of nivolumab. This rearrangement joins TRBV7-2 to TRBJ1-2; 11 bases agree with TRBD1. This TCR was recovered from a human donor with classical Hodgkin lymphoma. Written as DNA, the CDR3 is TGTGCCAGCAGCACGTGGACAGGGGGCATGGATGGCTACACCTTC. It translates to CASSTWTGGMDGYTF.